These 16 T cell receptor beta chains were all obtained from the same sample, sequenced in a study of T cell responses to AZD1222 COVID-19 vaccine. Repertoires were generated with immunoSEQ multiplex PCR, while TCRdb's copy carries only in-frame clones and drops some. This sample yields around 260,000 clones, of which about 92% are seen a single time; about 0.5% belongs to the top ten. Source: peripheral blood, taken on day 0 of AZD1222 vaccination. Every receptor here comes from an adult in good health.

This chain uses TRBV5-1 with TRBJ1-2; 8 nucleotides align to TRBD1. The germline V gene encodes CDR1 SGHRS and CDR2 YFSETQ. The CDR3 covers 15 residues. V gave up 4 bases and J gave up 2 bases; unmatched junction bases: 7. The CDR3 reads CASSPGQGSNYGYTF. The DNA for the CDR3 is TGCGCCAGCAGCCCTGGACAGGGTTCAAACTATGGCTACACCTTC.

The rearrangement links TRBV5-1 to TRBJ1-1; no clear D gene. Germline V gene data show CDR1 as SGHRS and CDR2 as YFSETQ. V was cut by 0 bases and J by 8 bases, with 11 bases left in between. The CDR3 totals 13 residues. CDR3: CASSLGLRTEAFF. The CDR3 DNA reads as TGCGCCAGCAGCTTGGGTCTTAGGACGGAAGCTTTCTTT. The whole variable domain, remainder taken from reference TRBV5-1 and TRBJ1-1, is KAGVTQTPRYLIKTRGQQVTLSCSPISGHRSVSWYQQTPGQGLQFLFEYFSETQRNKGNFPGRFSGRQFSNSRSEMNVSTLELGDSALYLCASSLGLRTEAFFGQGTRLTVV.

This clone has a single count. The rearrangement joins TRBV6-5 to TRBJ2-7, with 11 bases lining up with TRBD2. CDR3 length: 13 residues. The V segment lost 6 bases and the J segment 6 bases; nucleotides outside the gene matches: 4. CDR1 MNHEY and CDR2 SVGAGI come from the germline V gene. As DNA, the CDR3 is TGTGCCAGCAGGCCCACTAGCGGGGGCGAGCAGTACTTC. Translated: CASRPTSGGEQYF.

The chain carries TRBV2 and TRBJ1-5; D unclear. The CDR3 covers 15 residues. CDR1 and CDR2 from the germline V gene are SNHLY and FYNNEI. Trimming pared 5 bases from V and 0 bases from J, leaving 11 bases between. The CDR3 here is CASSYQGSSNQPQHF. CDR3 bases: TGTGCCAGCAGTTATCAAGGGTCTAGCAATCAGCCCCAGCATTTT. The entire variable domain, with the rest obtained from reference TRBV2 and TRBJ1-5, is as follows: EPEVTQTPSHQVTQMGQEVILRCVPISNHLYFYWYRQILGQKVEFLVSFYNNEISEKSEIFDDQFSVERPDGSNFTLKIRSTKLEDSAMYFCASSYQGSSNQPQHFGDGTRLSIL.

The DNA for the CDR3 is TGTGCCAGCAGGGTGGGGCCGGAACTGTTTTTT. Protein sequence: CASRVGPELFF. The chain recombines TRBV25-1 with TRBJ1-4; a possible D gene is TRBD1 (5 bases). V was clipped by 6 bases and J by 12 bases, with 11 bases between them. Germline-derived CDR1 and CDR2 are MGHDK and SYGVNS. The CDR3 length is 11 residues.

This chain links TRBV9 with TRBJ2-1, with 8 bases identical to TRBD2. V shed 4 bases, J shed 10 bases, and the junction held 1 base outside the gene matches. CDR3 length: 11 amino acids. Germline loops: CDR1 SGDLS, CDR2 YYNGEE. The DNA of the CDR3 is TGTGCCAGCAGCAGCGGGGGCGAGCAGTTCTTC. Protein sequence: CASSSGGEQFF.

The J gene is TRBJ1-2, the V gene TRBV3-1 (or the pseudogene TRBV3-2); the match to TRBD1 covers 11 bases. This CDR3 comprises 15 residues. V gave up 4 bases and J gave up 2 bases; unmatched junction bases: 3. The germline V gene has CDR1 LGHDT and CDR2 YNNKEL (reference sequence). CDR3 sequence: CASSPRTGGNYGYTF. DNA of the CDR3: TGTGCCAGCAGCCCGCGGACAGGGGGCAACTATGGCTACACCTTC.

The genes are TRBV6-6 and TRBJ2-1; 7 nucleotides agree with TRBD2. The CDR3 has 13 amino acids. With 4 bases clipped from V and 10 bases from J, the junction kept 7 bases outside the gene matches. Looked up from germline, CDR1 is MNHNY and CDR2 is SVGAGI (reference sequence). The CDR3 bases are TGTGCCAGCAGTTCCGCGGGGGTGGAAGAGCAGTTCTTC. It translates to CASSSAGVEEQFF.

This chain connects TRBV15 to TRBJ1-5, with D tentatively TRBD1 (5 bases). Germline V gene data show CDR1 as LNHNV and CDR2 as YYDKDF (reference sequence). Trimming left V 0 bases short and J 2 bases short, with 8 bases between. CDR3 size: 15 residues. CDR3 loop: CATSREGVGNQPQHF. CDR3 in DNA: TGTGCCACCAGCAGAGAAGGGGTCGGCAATCAGCCCCAGCATTTT.

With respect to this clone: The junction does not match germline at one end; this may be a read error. CDR3 bases: TGTGCCAGCAGCTTAGATGGATCCTTTAATTCACCCCTCCACTTT. Its protein product is CASSLDGSFNSPLHF. The rearrangement links TRBV7-6 to TRBJ1-6, with D unresolved. There are 15 residues in the CDR3. In germline, CDR1 is SGHVS, CDR2 FNYEAQ.

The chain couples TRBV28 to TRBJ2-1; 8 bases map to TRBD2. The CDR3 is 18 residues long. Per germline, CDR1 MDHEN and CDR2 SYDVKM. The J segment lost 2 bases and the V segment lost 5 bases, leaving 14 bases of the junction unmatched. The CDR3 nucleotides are TGTGCCAGCAGTCACCTGGCGGGGGGAGGAAGGACCTACAATGAGCAGTTCTTC. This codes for CASSHLAGGGRTYNEQFF. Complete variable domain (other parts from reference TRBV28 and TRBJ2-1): DVKVTQSSRYLVKRTGEKVFLECVQDMDHENMFWYRQDPGLGLRLIYFSYDVKMKEKGDIPEGYSVSREKKERFSLILESASTNQTSMYLCASSHLAGGGRTYNEQFFGPGTRLTVL.

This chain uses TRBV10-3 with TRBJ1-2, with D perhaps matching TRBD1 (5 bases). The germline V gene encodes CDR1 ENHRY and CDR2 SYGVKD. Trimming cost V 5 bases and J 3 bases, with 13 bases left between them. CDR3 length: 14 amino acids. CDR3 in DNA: TGTGCCATCAGTACCTCCCTCAGGGACTATGGCTACACCTTC. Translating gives CAISTSLRDYGYTF.

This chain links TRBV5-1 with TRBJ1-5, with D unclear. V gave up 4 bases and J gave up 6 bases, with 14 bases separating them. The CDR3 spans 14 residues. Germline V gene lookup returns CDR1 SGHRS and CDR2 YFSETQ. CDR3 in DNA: TGCGCCAGCAGCCCGGGCCCAGAAGGTCAGCCCCAGCATTTT. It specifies CASSPGPEGQPQHF.

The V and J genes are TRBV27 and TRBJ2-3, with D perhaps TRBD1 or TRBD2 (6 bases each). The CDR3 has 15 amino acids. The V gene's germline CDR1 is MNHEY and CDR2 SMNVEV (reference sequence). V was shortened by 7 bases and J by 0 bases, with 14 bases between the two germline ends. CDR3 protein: CASTPTGASTDTQYF. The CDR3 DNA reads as TGTGCCAGCACCCCCACGGGGGCAAGCACAGATACGCAGTATTTT.

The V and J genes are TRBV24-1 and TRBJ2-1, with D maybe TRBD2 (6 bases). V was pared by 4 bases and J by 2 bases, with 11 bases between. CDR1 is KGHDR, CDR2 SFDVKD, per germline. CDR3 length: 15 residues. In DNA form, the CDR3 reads TGTGCCACCAGTGAGTCGGGAGCCCCCTACAATGAGCAGTTCTTC. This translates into CATSESGAPYNEQFF.

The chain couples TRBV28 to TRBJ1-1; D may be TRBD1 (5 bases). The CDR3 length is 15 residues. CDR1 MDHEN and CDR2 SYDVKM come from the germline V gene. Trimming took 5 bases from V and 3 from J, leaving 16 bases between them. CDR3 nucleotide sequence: TGTGCCAGCAGTACCCACGGGGGGAGTGACACTGAAGCTTTCTTT. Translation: CASSTHGGSDTEAFF.